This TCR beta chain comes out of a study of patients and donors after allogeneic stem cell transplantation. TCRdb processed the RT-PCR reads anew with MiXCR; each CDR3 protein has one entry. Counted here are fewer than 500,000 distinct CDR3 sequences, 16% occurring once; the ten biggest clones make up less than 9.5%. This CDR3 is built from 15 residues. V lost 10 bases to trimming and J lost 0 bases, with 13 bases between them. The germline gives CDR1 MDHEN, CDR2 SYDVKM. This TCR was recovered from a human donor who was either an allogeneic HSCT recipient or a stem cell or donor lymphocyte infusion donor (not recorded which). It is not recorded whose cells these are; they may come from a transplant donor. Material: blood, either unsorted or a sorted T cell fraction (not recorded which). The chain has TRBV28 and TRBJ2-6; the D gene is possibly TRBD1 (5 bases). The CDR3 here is CATGNILSGANVLTF. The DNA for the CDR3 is TGTGCCACAGGGAACATCCTCTCTGGGGCCAACGTCCTGACTTTC.